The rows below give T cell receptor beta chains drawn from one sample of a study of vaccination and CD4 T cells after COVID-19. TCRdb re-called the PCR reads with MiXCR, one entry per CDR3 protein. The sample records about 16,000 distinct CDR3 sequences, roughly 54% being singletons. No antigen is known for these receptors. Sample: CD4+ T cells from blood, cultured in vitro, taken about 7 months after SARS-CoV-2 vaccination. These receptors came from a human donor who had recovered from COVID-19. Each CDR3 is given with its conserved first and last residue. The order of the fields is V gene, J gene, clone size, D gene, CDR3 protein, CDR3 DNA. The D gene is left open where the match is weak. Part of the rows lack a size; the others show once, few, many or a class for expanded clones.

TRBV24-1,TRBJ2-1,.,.,CATSGRLADSYNEQFF,TGTGCCACCAGTGGCCGTTTGGCGGACTCCTACAATGAGCAGTTCTTC
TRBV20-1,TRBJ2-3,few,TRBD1,CSATDRVTDTQYF,TGCAGTGCTACGGACAGGGTTACAGATACGCAGTATTTT
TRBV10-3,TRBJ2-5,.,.,CAISGTTQETQYF,TGTGCCATCAGCGGGACAACGCAGGAGACCCAGTACTTC
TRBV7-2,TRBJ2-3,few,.,CASSRGTDTQYF,TGTGCCAGCAGTAGGGGGACAGATACGCAGTATTTT
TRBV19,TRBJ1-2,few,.,CASSRGRDLDGYTF,TGTGCCAGTAGCCGTGGAAGGGACCTCGATGGCTACACCTTC
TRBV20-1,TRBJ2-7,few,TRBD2,CSARDPASGTYEQYF,TGCAGTGCTAGAGACCCGGCTAGCGGGACCTACGAGCAGTACTTC
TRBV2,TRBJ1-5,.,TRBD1,CASRESGGMGNQPQHF,TGTGCCAGCAGGGAGTCAGGGGGGATGGGCAATCAGCCCCAGCATTTT
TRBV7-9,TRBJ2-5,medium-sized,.,CASSWYQETQYF,TGTGCCAGCTCCTGGTACCAAGAGACCCAGTACTTC
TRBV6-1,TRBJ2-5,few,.,CATAGGIGLETQYF,TGTGCCACCGCCGGGGGCATAGGGTTAGAGACCCAGTACTTC
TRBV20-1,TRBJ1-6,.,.,CSARGGTFDNSPLHF,TGCAGTGCTAGAGGCGGGACATTTGACAATTCACCCCTCCACTTT
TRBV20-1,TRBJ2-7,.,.,CSARDPRERYEQYF,TGCAGTGCTAGAGATCCGAGGGAGCGGTACGAGCAGTACTTC
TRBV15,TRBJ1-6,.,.,CATSSPRNSPLHF,TGTGCCACCAGCAGCCCCCGAAATTCACCCCTCCACTTT
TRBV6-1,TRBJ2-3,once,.,CASSQTRTAGTDTQYF,TGTGCCAGCAGTCAAACGCGGACGGCCGGCACAGATACGCAGTATTTT
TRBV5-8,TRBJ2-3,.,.,CASSLGYTDTQYF,TGTGCCAGCAGCTTGGGGTACACAGATACGCAGTATTTT
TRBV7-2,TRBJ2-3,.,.,CASSPADTQYF,TGTGCCAGCAGTCCAGCGGATACGCAGTATTTT
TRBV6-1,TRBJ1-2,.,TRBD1,CASRTGTDYGYTF,TGTGCCAGCAGGACCGGGACAGACTATGGCTACACCTTC
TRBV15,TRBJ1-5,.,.,CATSIGVQPQHF,TGTGCCACCAGCATAGGTGTTCAGCCCCAGCATTTT
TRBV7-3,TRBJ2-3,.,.,CASSQTSVDTQYF,TGTGCCAGCAGTCAGACTAGTGTAGATACGCAGTATTTT
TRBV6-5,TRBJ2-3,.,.,CASSYSSGTTGDTQYF,TGTGCCAGCAGTTACTCGTCGGGGACGACGGGGGATACGCAGTATTTT
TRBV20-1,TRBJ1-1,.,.,CSARETGNTEAFF,TGCAGTGCTAGGGAAACAGGGAACACTGAAGCTTTCTTT
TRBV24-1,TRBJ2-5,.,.,CATSDPIGTQETQYF,TGTGCCACCAGTGACCCTATAGGCACCCAAGAGACCCAGTACTTC
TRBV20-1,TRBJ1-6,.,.,CSARDPRGSLWGSPLHF,TGCAGTGCTAGAGACCCCAGGGGTTCCCTTTGGGGTTCACCCCTCCACTTT
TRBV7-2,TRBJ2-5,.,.,CASSSQGETQYF,TGCGCCAGCAGCTCGCAGGGAGAGACCCAGTACTTC
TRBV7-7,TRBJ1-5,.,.,CASSPRAGNTNCNQPQHF,TGTGCTAGCAGCCCGAGAGCCGGGAATACAAATTGCAATCAGCCCCAGCATTTT
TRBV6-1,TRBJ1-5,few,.,CASSGKPGNQPQHF,TGTGCCAGCAGCGGCAAACCGGGGAATCAGCCCCAGCATTTT
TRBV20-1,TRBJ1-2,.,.,CSVNSRGIDGYTF,TGCAGTGTGAACTCGCGTGGAATCGATGGCTACACCTTC
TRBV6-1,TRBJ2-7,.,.,CASRDSPGHIYEQYF,TGTGCCAGCAGGGACTCTCCGGGACACATCTACGAGCAGTACTTC
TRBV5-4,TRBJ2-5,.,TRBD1,CASSLGDSTQETQYF,TGTGCCAGCAGCCTGGGGGACAGCACCCAAGAGACCCAGTACTTC
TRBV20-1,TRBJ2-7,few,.,CSAREATYEQYF,TGCAGTGCTAGAGAGGCAACCTACGAGCAGTACTTC
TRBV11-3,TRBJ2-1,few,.,CASSLADRVAGGEQFF,TGTGCCAGCAGCTTAGCGGATCGAGTGGCAGGCGGGGAGCAGTTCTTC
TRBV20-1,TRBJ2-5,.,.,CSASKAQSETQYF,TGCAGTGCTAGTAAGGCCCAGTCGGAGACCCAGTACTTC
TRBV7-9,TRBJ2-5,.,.,CASSLTQGEETQYF,TGTGCCAGCAGCTTAACACAGGGTGAAGAGACCCAGTACTTC
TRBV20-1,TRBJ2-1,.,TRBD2,CSASSGSDSDEQFF,TGCAGTGCTTCCAGCGGGAGCGACTCCGATGAGCAGTTCTTC
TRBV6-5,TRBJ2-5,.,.,CASSYSARQWGETQYF,TGTGCCAGCAGTTACTCCGCCCGGCAGTGGGGAGAGACCCAGTACTTC
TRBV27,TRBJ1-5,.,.,CASSLYGGVQPQHF,TGTGCCAGCAGTTTATACGGCGGAGTCCAGCCCCAGCATTTT
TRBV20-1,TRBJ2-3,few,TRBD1,CSASRTGNSRDTQYF,TGCAGTGCTAGCCGGACAGGCAATAGCAGAGATACGCAGTATTTT
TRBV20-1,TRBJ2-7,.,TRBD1,CSARPGTGGYEQYF,TGCAGTGCTAGACCCGGGACAGGGGGCTACGAGCAGTACTTC
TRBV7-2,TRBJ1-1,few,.,CASSLRMNTEAFF,TGTGCCAGCAGCTTAAGGATGAACACTGAAGCTTTCTTT
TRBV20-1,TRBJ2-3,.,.,CSARVDPRNTDTQYF,TGCAGTGCTAGAGTGGACCCCCGGAACACAGATACGCAGTATTTT
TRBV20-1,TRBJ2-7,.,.,CSAGTAPSGEQYF,TGCAGTGCTGGGACTGCGCCCTCGGGGGAGCAGTACTTC
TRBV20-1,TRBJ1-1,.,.,CSARDGGQGAFF,TGCAGTGCTAGAGACGGTGGGCAAGGAGCTTTCTTT
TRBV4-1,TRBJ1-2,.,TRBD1,CASSQDGTGTANYGYTF,TGCGCCAGCAGCCAAGACGGGACCGGGACAGCTAACTATGGCTACACCTTC
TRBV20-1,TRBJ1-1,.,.,CSAARALNTEAFF,TGCAGTGCTGCCCGGGCCTTGAACACTGAAGCTTTCTTT
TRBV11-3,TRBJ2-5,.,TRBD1,CASSFGQGETQYF,TGTGCCAGCAGCTTCGGACAGGGGGAGACCCAGTACTTC
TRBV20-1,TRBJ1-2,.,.,CSARKGDSYGYTF,TGCAGTGCTAGAAAGGGGGATTCCTATGGCTACACCTTC
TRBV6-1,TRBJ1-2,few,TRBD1,CASRKTGAAYGYTF,TGTGCCAGCAGAAAAACAGGGGCTGCCTATGGCTACACCTTC
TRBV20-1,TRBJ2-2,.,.,CSASLVTGELFF,TGCAGTGCTTCCCTCGTCACCGGGGAGCTGTTTTTT
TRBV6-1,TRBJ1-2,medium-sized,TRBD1,CASRRDSNYGYTF,TGTGCCAGCAGAAGGGACAGCAACTATGGCTACACCTTC
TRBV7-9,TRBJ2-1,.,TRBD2,CASSLGRGGYNEQFF,TGTGCCAGCAGCTTAGGGCGGGGGGGCTACAATGAGCAGTTCTTC
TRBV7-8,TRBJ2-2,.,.,CASSLRPPNTGELFF,TGTGCCAGCAGCTTGAGACCTCCGAACACCGGGGAGCTGTTTTTT